This TCR beta chain was obtained from a study of CD8 T cells in ankylosing spondylitis. TCRdb fed the 5' RACE reads into MiXCR, producing one record per CDR3 protein. The repertoire holds 290,000 or so distinct CDR3 sequences, with less than 25% as singletons. CDR1 is LGHDT, CDR2 YNNKEL, per germline (reference sequence). The trim removed 3 bases at V and 9 bases at J, leaving 10 bases unmatched. The CDR3 is 16 residues long. The clonotype comes from a female donor with ankylosing spondylitis or in good health (not recorded which). The sequenced material came from blood, either unsorted or a sorted T cell fraction (not recorded which). This chain joins TRBV3-1 and TRBJ2-1; 11 nucleotides align to TRBD2. CDR3 nucleotide sequence: TGTGCCAGCAGCCACCAGACTAGCGGGGACGGGGGTGAGCAGTTCTTC. Translated: CASSHQTSGDGGEQFF.